A single sample is the source of the 32 T cell receptor beta chains below, sequenced in a study of blood T cell repertoires in COVID-19. Profiled with immunoSEQ multiplex PCR; TCRdb holds only in-frame clones, not every one. The table has roughly 86,000 clones, roughly 86% seen once. The material sequenced was peripheral blood. The receptors here all came from a human donor in a cohort sampled during active COVID-19.

V and J are TRBV27 and TRBJ2-1, with 9 bases identical to TRBD1. This CDR3 spans 15 amino acids. Trimming at V came to 4 bases and at J to 7 bases, leaving 8 bases not matched to a gene. The germline V gene has CDR1 MNHEY and CDR2 SMNVEV (reference sequence). CDR3 sequence (DNA): TGTGCCAGCAGTTCAGGTGGGACAGGGAGGAATGAGCAGTTCTTC. Translating it yields CASSSGGTGRNEQFF.

The chain couples TRBV11-2 to TRBJ1-2; D is undetermined. V was pared by 1 base and J by 6 bases, with 9 bases between. Germline assignment: CDR1 SGHAT and CDR2 FQNNGV. The CDR3 consists of 13 residues. The CDR3 coding sequence is TGTGCCAGCAGCTTAGGCCTCGGAGATGGCTACACCTTC. Translated: CASSLGLGDGYTF.

The CDR3 is CASSPLSGASGNTIYF. The CDR3 region has the DNA TGCGCCAGCAGCCCCCTGAGCGGTGCCTCTGGAAACACCATATATTTT. V usage is TRBV5-1 and J usage is TRBJ1-3; no definite D call. Trimming took 4 bases from V and 0 from J, leaving 14 bases between them. This CDR3 is 16 amino acids long. Germline V gene sequence: CDR1 SGHRS, CDR2 YFSETQ.

The chain links TRBV20-1 to TRBJ1-2, with 12 bases that match TRBD1. CDR1 DFQATT and CDR2 SNEGSKA come from the germline V gene (reference sequence). The CDR3 runs 18 residues. With V trimmed by 3 bases and J by 5 bases, 16 bases remained unmatched. The CDR3 reads CSASGNRRRGQGAYGYTF. CDR3 bases: TGCAGTGCTAGTGGGAACCGACGGCGGGGACAGGGGGCATATGGCTACACCTTC.

This clone came up a few times. The chain joins TRBV5-1 to TRBJ1-1; 8 bases match TRBD1. This CDR3 has 14 amino acids. Germline trimming cut 3 bases from V and 5 bases from J; bases unmatched to any gene: 6. Per the germline V gene, CDR1 is SGHRS and CDR2 is YFSETQ. CDR3 in amino acids: CASSYGQGDTEAFF. CDR3 DNA sequence: TGCGCCAGCAGCTACGGACAGGGTGATACTGAAGCTTTCTTT.

The genes are TRBV13 and TRBJ2-7, with 11 bases matching TRBD2. V gave up 2 bases and J gave up 1 base; unmatched junction bases: 4. Germline V CDR1 and CDR2: PRHDT, FYEKMQ (reference sequence). This CDR3 comprises 16 residues. The DNA for the CDR3 is TGTGCCAGCAGCTTATTAGCGGGGGGGCCGTCCTACGAGCAGTACTTC. It yields the protein CASSLLAGGPSYEQYF.

V gene TRBV2 combines with J gene TRBJ1-1, with D possibly being TRBD1 (5 bases). The CDR3 spans 13 residues. Between the trimmed V and J ends, which lost 3 bases and 4 bases, there was a span of 9 bases. In germline, CDR1 is SNHLY, CDR2 FYNNEI. For the CDR3, the DNA is TGTGCCAGCAGTGAGGGGGGGAGCACTGAAGCTTTCTTT. Translated: CASSEGGSTEAFF.

The chain has TRBV9 and TRBJ1-4; 7 positions agree with TRBD1. The CDR3 runs 13 residues. Germline CDR1 SGDLS, CDR2 YYNGEE. The V segment lost 4 bases and the J segment 7 bases; nucleotides outside the gene matches: 4. The CDR3 sequence: CASSHGQAEKLFF. CDR3 DNA sequence: TGTGCCAGCAGCCATGGACAGGCTGAAAAACTGTTTTTT. Using reference TRBV9 and TRBJ1-4 for the parts outside the CDR3, the full variable domain is DSGVTQTPKHLITATGQRVTLRCSPRSGDLSVYWYQQSLDQGLQFLIQYYNGEERAKGNILERFSAQQFPDLHSELNLSSLELGDSALYFCASSHGQAEKLFFGSGTQLSVL.

This clone occurred a few times. The V gene is TRBV7-2, the J gene TRBJ1-1; D gene uncertain. Trimming shortened V by 0 bases and J by 5 bases, and 22 bases separated the two germline ends. The length of the CDR3 is 18 residues. CDR1 is SGHTA and CDR2 is FQGNSA in the germline V gene. CDR3 DNA sequence: TGTGCCAGCAGCTTAGCTTGGGAGGACTGGGAGTCGGGAACTGAAGCTTTCTTT. This codes for CASSLAWEDWESGTEAFF.

The chain uses TRBV10-2 and TRBJ2-1, with D perhaps matching TRBD1 (6 bases). The CDR3 contains 12 residues. The V gene lost 9 bases and the J gene lost 9 bases, with 15 bases spanning the gap. Looked up from germline, CDR1 is WSHSY and CDR2 is SAAADI. The CDR3: CASTTGSGEQFF. The CDR3 DNA reads as TGCGCCAGTACCACAGGGTCCGGTGAGCAGTTCTTC.

The chain recombines TRBV5-1 with TRBJ1-2; D is uncertain. The CDR3 totals 15 residues. V dropped 0 bases and J dropped 4 bases, with 13 bases sitting between them. Germline V gives CDR1 SGHRS, CDR2 YFSETQ. CDR3 DNA sequence: TGCGCCAGCAGCTTGGATCTGGAGAAGTTCTATGGCTACACCTTC. As protein: CASSLDLEKFYGYTF.

The chain combines TRBV12-3 or TRBV12-4 with TRBJ2-7; 8 nucleotides agree with TRBD2. V was pared by 6 bases and J by 3 bases, with 4 bases of the junction left unmatched. The CDR3 is 13 residues long. CDR3 sequence: CASSGGGNYEQYF. DNA of the CDR3: TGTGCCAGCAGCGGGGGGGGGAACTACGAGCAGTACTTC.

This chain connects TRBV2 to TRBJ1-1; no reliable D call. The germline CDR1 and CDR2 sequences are SNHLY and FYNNEI. Between the trimmed V and J ends, which lost 4 bases and 1 base, there was a span of 7 bases. This CDR3 spans 13 amino acids. CDR3 residues: CASSVVENTEAFF. The CDR3 nucleotides are TGTGCCAGCAGTGTGGTAGAGAACACTGAAGCTTTCTTT.

J is TRBJ1-5 and V is TRBV19; D is perhaps TRBD1 (6 bases). CDR3 length equals 13 residues. CDR1 is LNHDA, CDR2 SQIVND, per germline (reference sequence). V gave up 6 bases and J gave up 5 bases, with 11 bases separating them. The CDR3 protein is CASSRDRYQPQHF. CDR3 sequence (DNA): TGTGCCAGTAGCCGCGACAGGTATCAGCCCCAGCATTTT.

The V and J genes are TRBV28 and TRBJ1-2; D gene uncertain. Trimming pared 5 bases from V and 8 bases from J, leaving 18 bases between. Germline CDR1 MDHEN, CDR2 SYDVKM. The CDR3 consists of 14 residues. CDR3 nucleotide sequence: TGTGCCAGCAGTCCCGGTGGGAGGGTGAAGGGCTACACCTTC. This gives the protein CASSPGGRVKGYTF.

This clone has a count of ten or more. In nucleotides, the CDR3 is TGCGCCAGCAGCTTGGGGGACAGGGGCCCGGGAGATGAAAAACTGTTTTTT. Its translation: CASSLGDRGPGDEKLFF. The J gene is TRBJ1-4, the V gene TRBV5-1; 10 bases match TRBD1. This CDR3 has 17 amino acids. V gave up 0 bases and J gave up 6 bases; unmatched junction bases: 8. Germline-derived CDR1 and CDR2 are SGHRS and YFSETQ.

This clone was seen just once. The rearrangement joins TRBV28 to TRBJ1-2, with 9 bases fitting TRBD1. This CDR3 region has 15 residues. The germline V gene encodes CDR1 MDHEN and CDR2 SYDVKM. V dropped 3 bases and J dropped 2; count of bases not matched to a gene: 4. The CDR3 reads CASSFAGTGNYGYTF. The DNA of the CDR3 is TGTGCCAGCAGTTTCGCCGGGACAGGGAACTATGGCTACACCTTC.

The chain uses TRBV9 and TRBJ1-2, with 7 nucleotides matching TRBD1. Trimming removed 0 bases from V and 2 bases from J; junction bases left unmatched: 7. Germline V gene lookup returns CDR1 SGDLS and CDR2 YYNGEE. The CDR3 has 16 amino acids. CDR3 DNA sequence: TGTGCCAGCAGCGTAGCTCACAACAGGGGCAACTATGGCTACACCTTC. Its protein is CASSVAHNRGNYGYTF.

In this sample, this clone turned up a few times. The chain carries TRBV28 and TRBJ1-2; a possible D gene is TRBD1 (5 bases). This CDR3 spans 14 amino acids. The V end was cut by 5 bases, the J end by 0 bases, with 10 bases between. Germline V gene lookup returns CDR1 MDHEN and CDR2 SYDVKM. This chain's CDR3 is CASSTGATNYGYTF. The CDR3 nucleotides are TGTGCCAGCAGTACAGGAGCCACTAACTATGGCTACACCTTC.

The chain uses TRBV19 and TRBJ1-5, with 11 bases lining up with TRBD1. Germline CDR1 and CDR2: LNHDA and SQIVND (reference sequence). The V gene end was trimmed by 3 bases and the J gene end by 3 bases; junction bases not matched to a gene: 13. This CDR3 has 19 amino acids. CDR3 coding DNA: TGTGCCAGTAGTATCCAAAAAAGGACAGGGGGCGCAATCAATCAGCCCCAGCATTTT. Protein product: CASSIQKRTGGAINQPQHF.

This clone was seen more than once but under ten times. The chain joins TRBV5-1 to TRBJ2-3; D is possibly TRBD1 (6 bases). CDR1 is SGHRS, CDR2 YFSETQ, per germline. The CDR3 consists of 14 residues. The germline V and J ends were trimmed by 2 bases and 4 bases, with 11 bases remaining between them. CDR3 region: CASSLSTGSDTQYF. The DNA of the CDR3 is TGCGCCAGCAGCTTATCCACAGGGTCAGATACGCAGTATTTT.

The chain links TRBV7-8 to TRBJ2-1, with 9 bases aligning to TRBD1. The junction had 15 bases not matched to a gene; V was cut back by 7 bases and J by 8 bases. The CDR3 runs 16 residues. In germline, CDR1 is SGHVS, CDR2 FQNEAQ. The DNA for the CDR3 is TGTGCCAGCACCCCTAGGGGGACAGGGAGTACGGATGAGCAGTTCTTC. It yields the protein CASTPRGTGSTDEQFF.

The chain combines TRBV5-1 with TRBJ1-2; D perhaps matches TRBD1 (6 bases). This CDR3 has 13 amino acids. Trimming shortened V by 4 bases and J by 2 bases, and 9 bases separated the two germline ends. CDR1 and CDR2 from the germline V gene are SGHRS and YFSETQ. The CDR3 spells CASSRGQNYGYTF. The CDR3 DNA reads TGCGCCAGCAGCAGAGGACAGAACTATGGCTACACCTTC.

The V and J genes are TRBV5-1 and TRBJ2-5, with D perhaps TRBD2 (6 bases). The CDR3 extends over 15 amino acids. Trimming stripped 2 bases from V and 4 bases from J, with 15 bases between. The germline V gene has CDR1 SGHRS and CDR2 YFSETQ. Here the CDR3 reads CASSFARGGLETQYF. The CDR3 bases are TGCGCCAGCAGCTTCGCGCGGGGCGGCTTAGAGACCCAGTACTTC.

This chain uses TRBV2 with TRBJ1-5; 9 bases match TRBD1. Trimming removed 6 bases from V and 6 bases from J; junction bases left unmatched: 12. This CDR3 region has 16 residues. Germline CDR1 and CDR2: SNHLY and FYNNEI. CDR3 DNA sequence: TGTGCCAGCAGCAAGGACAGGGGAAGAGTAGGTCAGCCCCAGCATTTT. It translates to CASSKDRGRVGQPQHF. The full variable domain, in which reference TRBV2 and TRBJ1-5 provide the parts outside the CDR3, is EPEVTQTPSHQVTQMGQEVILRCVPISNHLYFYWYRQILGQKVEFLVSFYNNEISEKSEIFDDQFSVERPDGSNFTLKIRSTKLEDSAMYFCASSKDRGRVGQPQHFGDGTRLSIL.

The rearrangement uses TRBV4-2 and TRBJ2-3, with 8 bases that match TRBD1. Trimming cost V 0 bases and J 1 base; bases outside gene matches: 6. The CDR3 contains 17 residues. Looked up from germline, CDR1 is LGHNA and CDR2 is YNFKEQ. The CDR3 nucleotides are TGTGCCAGCAGCCAAGATTCCCAGGGGGCTGGCACAGATACGCAGTATTTT. Translating it yields CASSQDSQGAGTDTQYF.

This sequence joins TRBV5-6 and TRBJ2-1; D ambiguous. Germline-derived CDR1 and CDR2 are SGHDT and YYEEEE. The CDR3 consists of 15 residues. V was trimmed by 1 base and J by 0 bases, leaving 8 bases between them. Here the CDR3 reads CASSLIRVSYNEQFF. The CDR3 nucleotides are TGTGCCAGCAGCTTGATCCGGGTCTCCTACAATGAGCAGTTCTTC.

This chain connects TRBV6-5 to TRBJ2-2; D possibly corresponds to TRBD2 (5 bases). Germline values: CDR1 MNHEY, CDR2 SVGAGI. Trimming removed 0 bases at V and 4 bases at J, with 12 bases between. This CDR3 contains 16 residues. CDR3 protein: CASSYSITGITGELFF. The CDR3 DNA is TGTGCCAGCAGTTACTCGATTACGGGGATCACCGGGGAGCTGTTTTTT.

The chain joins TRBV10-1 to TRBJ1-2; 7 bases line up with TRBD1. Germline CDR1 WNHNN, CDR2 SYGVQD (reference sequence). This CDR3 is 14 amino acids long. V dropped 4 bases and J dropped 5; count of bases not matched to a gene: 7. CDR3 sequence: CASSGDSLPYGYTF. CDR3 DNA: TGCGCCAGCAGTGGGGACAGTCTACCATATGGCTACACCTTC.

V and J are TRBV28 and TRBJ1-2; the D is unclear. Trimming removed 4 bases from V and 3 bases from J, with 18 bases in between. The CDR3 is 16 residues long. Germline CDR1 reads MDHEN; CDR2 reads SYDVKM. DNA for the CDR3: TGTGCCAGCAGTTCCCTTGGGTCCAGGTTGGACTATGGCTACACCTTC. This gives the protein CASSSLGSRLDYGYTF.

The CDR3 region has the DNA TGTGCCAGCAGTTTGGGGACAGGGGGCAAACTGTTTTTT. Protein product: CASSLGTGGKLFF. V and J are TRBV28 and TRBJ1-4; 12 bases line up with TRBD1. V shed 3 bases, J shed 11 bases, and the junction held 1 base outside the gene matches. The germline V gene encodes CDR1 MDHEN and CDR2 SYDVKM. This CDR3 spans 13 amino acids.

This rearrangement joins TRBV7-2 to TRBJ2-2; D possibly corresponds to TRBD1 (5 bases). CDR1 SGHTA and CDR2 FQGNSA come from the germline V gene. Trimming removed 1 base from V and 5 bases from J, with 8 bases in between. The CDR3 is made up of 14 amino acids. The CDR3 DNA reads as TGTGCCAGCAGCTTAGTAAGGGGAACCGGGGAGCTGTTTTTT. Encoded protein: CASSLVRGTGELFF.